The present T cell receptor beta chain was sequenced within a study of CD8 T cells in ankylosing spondylitis. Study results and limitations: Clones tied to disease were said to be significantly enriched in matched ankylosing spondylitis synovial fluid.

TCRdb processed the 5' RACE reads anew with MiXCR; each CDR3 protein has one entry. The sample yields some 46,000 distinct CDR3 sequences, approximately 11% seen once. CDR1 is DFQATT, CDR2 SNEGSKA, per germline (reference sequence). The CDR3 totals 17 residues. Trimming took 4 bases from V and 10 from J, leaving 26 bases between them. This clonotype was detected ten times or more. Antigen: not known. The specimen was blood, either unsorted or a sorted T cell fraction (not recorded which). The V and J genes are TRBV20-1 and TRBJ1-6; maybe TRBD1 (5 bases). The clonotype originates from a male donor with ankylosing spondylitis or in good health (not recorded which). Here the CDR3 reads CSAKDYRSQWRESPLHF. CDR3 nucleotide sequence: TGCAGTGCTAAAGACTACAGGTCGCAATGGAGGGAATCACCCCTCCACTTT.